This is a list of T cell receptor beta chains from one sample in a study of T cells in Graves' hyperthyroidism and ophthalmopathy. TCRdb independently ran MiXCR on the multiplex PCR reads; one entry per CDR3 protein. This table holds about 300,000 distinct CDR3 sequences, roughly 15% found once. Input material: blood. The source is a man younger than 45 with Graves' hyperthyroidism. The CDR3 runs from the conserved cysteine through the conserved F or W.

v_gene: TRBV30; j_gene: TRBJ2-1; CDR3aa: CAWSSGPEEFF
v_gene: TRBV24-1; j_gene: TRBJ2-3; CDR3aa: CATSDSTFTDTQYF
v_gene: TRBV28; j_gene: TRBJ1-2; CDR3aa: CASTQGARDGYTF
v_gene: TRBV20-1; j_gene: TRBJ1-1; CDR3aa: CSARDLRVEAFF
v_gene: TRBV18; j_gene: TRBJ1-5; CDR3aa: CASSPGGVGNQPQHF
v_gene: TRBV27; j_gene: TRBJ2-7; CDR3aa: CASSEVDRAAYEQYF
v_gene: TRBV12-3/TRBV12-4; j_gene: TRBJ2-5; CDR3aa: CASRPTGMETQYF
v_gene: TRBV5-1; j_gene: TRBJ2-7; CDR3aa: CASSVQGADEQYF
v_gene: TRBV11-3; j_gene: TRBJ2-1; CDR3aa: CASSQVAGGREQFF
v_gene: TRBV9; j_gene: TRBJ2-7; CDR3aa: CASSVERGSPNEQYF
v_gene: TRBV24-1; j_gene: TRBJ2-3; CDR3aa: CATSGGYADTQYF
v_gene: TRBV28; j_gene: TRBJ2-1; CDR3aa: CASSYTHDSLAGGWVEQFF
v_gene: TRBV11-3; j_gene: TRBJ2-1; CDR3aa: CASSPRMDEQFF
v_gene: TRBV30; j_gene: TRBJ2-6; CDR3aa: CAWSWESGANVLTF
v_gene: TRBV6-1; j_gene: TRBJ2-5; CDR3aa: CASSEGTRRETQYF
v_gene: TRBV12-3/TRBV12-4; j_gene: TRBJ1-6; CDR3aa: CASSLGEGEGWTPLHF
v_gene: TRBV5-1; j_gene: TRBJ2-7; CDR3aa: CASSPALVDHEQYF
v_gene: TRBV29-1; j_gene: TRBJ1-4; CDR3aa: CSVGGAGTGEKLFF
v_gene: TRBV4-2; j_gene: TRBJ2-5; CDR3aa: CASSHGDEQETQYF
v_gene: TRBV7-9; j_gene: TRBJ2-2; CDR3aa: CASSPPRAGTTGELFF
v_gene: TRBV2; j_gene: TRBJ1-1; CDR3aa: CASKWTGAGHTEAFF
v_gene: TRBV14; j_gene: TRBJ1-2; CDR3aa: CASSQVQGDYGYTF
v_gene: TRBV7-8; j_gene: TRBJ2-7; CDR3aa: CASSLRLAGYYEQYF
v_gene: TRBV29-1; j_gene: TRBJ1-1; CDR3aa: CSAEEGARENEAFF
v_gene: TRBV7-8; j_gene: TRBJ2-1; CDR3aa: CASSLYSGSSYNEQFF
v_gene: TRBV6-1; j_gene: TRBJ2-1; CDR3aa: CASSPLGSWDEQFF
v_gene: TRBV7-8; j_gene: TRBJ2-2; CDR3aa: CASSSELAGDRNGELFF
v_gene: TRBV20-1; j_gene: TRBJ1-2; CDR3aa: CSVKGIATNYGYTF
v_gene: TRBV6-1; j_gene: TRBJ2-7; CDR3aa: CASRDRGGVAEQYF
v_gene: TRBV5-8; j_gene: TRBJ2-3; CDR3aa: CASSDRTSGYSSTDTQYF
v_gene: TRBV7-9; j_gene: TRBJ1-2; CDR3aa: CASRQTGWRTF
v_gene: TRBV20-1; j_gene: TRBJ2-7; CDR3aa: CSARASSGTYEQYF
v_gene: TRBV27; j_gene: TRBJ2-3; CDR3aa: CASSPDKLAGGGDTQYF
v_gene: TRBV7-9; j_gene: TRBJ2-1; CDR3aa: CASSLTSYNEQFF
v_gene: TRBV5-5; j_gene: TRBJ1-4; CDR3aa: CASSLEVQGGNEKLFF
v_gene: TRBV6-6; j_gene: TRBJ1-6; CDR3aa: CASSYSPGQGKSPLHF
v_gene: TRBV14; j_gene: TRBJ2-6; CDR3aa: CASSQVRLGANVLTF
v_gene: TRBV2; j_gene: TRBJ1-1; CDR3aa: CASSRDGNTEAFF
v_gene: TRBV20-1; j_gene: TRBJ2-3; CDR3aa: CSASLGADTQYF
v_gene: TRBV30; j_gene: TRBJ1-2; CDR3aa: CAWTQGTGIGYTF
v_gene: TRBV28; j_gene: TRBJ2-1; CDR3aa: CASNLRGSEQFF
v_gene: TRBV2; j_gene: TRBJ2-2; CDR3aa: CASRGSGAGELFF
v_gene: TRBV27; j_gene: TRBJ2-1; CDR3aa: CASRRGESSYNEQFF
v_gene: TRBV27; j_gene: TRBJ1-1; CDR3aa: CASRPQAGAPGTEAFF
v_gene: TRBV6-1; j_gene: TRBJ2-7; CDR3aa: CASSYHGTSGREEGQYF
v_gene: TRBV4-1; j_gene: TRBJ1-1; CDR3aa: CASGRLAGNTEAFF